This T cell receptor (beta chain) was documented in a study of OX40 agonist ivuxolimab in advanced cancers. Overall study: Ivuxolimab, which is an agonistic anti-OX40 (CD134) antibody, was administered to the patients.

Collection of blood occurred at baseline, at cycle 4 day 1, and at cycle 7 day 1. Measured with immunoSEQ multiplex PCR; TCRdb has only the in-frame clones, and not every one. The table records tens of thousands of clones, around 87% of them present only once. The CDR3 has 13 amino acids. The germline V gene encodes CDR1 SNHLY and CDR2 FYNNEI. V was cut by 10 bases and J by 2 bases, with 14 bases left in between. The sequence came from an adult with an advanced solid tumor such as melanoma, head and neck, liver or kidney cancer. The chain couples TRBV2 to TRBJ1-1; D call uncertain. The material was CD4+ or CD8+ T cells sorted from blood, obtained in a trial of the OX40 agonist ivuxolimab. CDR3 sequence: CATQPERNTEAFF. The CDR3 DNA reads TGTGCCACGCAACCGGAACGTAACACTGAAGCTTTCTTT.